This passage covers 23 T cell receptor beta chains from one sample sequenced in a study of T cell changes during pregnancy in multiple sclerosis. Profiled with immunoSEQ multiplex PCR; TCRdb holds only in-frame clones, not every one. The table has over 65,000 clones, approximately 89% seen once. Material: peripheral blood, obtained in the first trimester of pregnancy. The receptors stem from a female donor in good health, enrolled as a control in a pregnancy study.

The genes are TRBV7-8 and TRBJ2-1; 8 bases are a match to TRBD2. Germline CDR1 reads SGHVS; CDR2 reads FQNEAQ. V was clipped by 3 bases and J by 7 bases; unmatched bases: 11. The CDR3 loop spans 16 amino acids. The DNA for the CDR3 is TGTGCCAGCAGCTTGGAAGGTAGCGGGGCCATAAATGAGCAGTTCTTC. Its translation: CASSLEGSGAINEQFF.

The V gene is TRBV5-1, the J gene TRBJ1-5; D might be TRBD1 (6 bases). Germline V gene sequence: CDR1 SGHRS, CDR2 YFSETQ. V was clipped by 2 bases and J by 7 bases, with 16 bases between them. CDR3 size: 15 residues. CDR3 sequence: CASSLETGSKQPQHF. For the CDR3, the DNA is TGCGCCAGCAGCTTAGAGACAGGATCTAAACAGCCCCAGCATTTT.

The chain carries TRBV7-2 and TRBJ2-7; 9 bases line up with TRBD2. CDR1 and CDR2 (germline): SGHTA, FQGNSA. The V segment lost 4 bases and the J segment 9 bases; nucleotides outside the gene matches: 16. This CDR3 is 16 amino acids long. The CDR3 is CASSSVAGASPFGQYF. CDR3 nucleotides: TGTGCCAGCAGCTCCGTAGCGGGGGCCTCCCCATTCGGGCAGTACTTC. Using reference TRBV7-2 and TRBJ2-7 for the parts outside the CDR3, the full variable domain is GAGVSQSPSNKVTEKGKDVELRCDPISGHTALYWYRQSLGQGLEFLIYFQGNSAPDKSGLPSDRFSAERTGGSVSTLTIQRTQQEDSAVYLCASSSVAGASPFGQYFGPGTRLTVT.

The genes are TRBV27 and TRBJ2-7; D gene uncertain. The germline gives CDR1 MNHEY, CDR2 SMNVEV (reference sequence). Trimming removed 3 bases at V and 2 bases at J, with 11 bases between. The CDR3 has 14 amino acids. In nucleotides, the CDR3 is TGTGCCAGCAGTTTTGTTGGCAGTACCTACGAGCAGTACTTC. Its protein is CASSFVGSTYEQYF.

The genes are TRBV4-3 and TRBJ1-1; D is undetermined. Trimming removed 0 bases from V and 1 base from J, with 9 bases in between. Germline CDR1 and CDR2: LGHNA and YSLEER. The CDR3 has 15 amino acids. This chain's CDR3 is CASSQEGRPNTEAFF. The CDR3 coding sequence is TGCGCCAGCAGCCAAGAGGGCCGGCCGAACACTGAAGCTTTCTTT.

The chain employs TRBV7-3 and TRBJ1-6, with D perhaps matching TRBD1 (5 bases). The V and J ends lost 5 bases and 7 bases respectively, with 9 bases between them. The CDR3 consists of 13 residues. The germline gives CDR1 SGHTA, CDR2 FQGTGA. The CDR3 protein is CASSQGLNSPLHF. The CDR3 DNA follows: TGTGCCAGCAGCCAGGGTCTCAATTCACCCCTCCACTTT.

This chain uses TRBV5-1 with TRBJ2-1, with a possible D match to TRBD2 (7 bases). Per germline, CDR1 SGHRS and CDR2 YFSETQ. V lost 0 bases, J lost 4 bases, and 14 bases lay in between. The CDR3 totals 16 residues. CDR3 DNA: TGCGCCAGCAGCTTGGCGGGGAAGGGGGGGTACAATGAGCAGTTCTTC. Protein product: CASSLAGKGGYNEQFF.

The CDR3 here is CSGGVGQEGSTNEKLFF. The CDR3 DNA follows: TGCAGCGGTGGGGTGGGACAGGAGGGCTCGACTAATGAAAAACTGTTTTTT. J is TRBJ1-4 and V is TRBV29-1, with TRBD1 identical over 8 bases. CDR1 and CDR2 from the germline V gene are SQVTM and ANQGSEA. This CDR3 has 17 residues. V dropped 7 bases and J dropped 2; count of bases not matched to a gene: 15.

The genes are TRBV4-2 and TRBJ1-5; 8 nucleotides align to TRBD1. Germline V gene sequence: CDR1 LGHNA, CDR2 YNFKEQ. With V trimmed by 7 bases and J by 3 bases, 14 bases remained unmatched. CDR3 length equals 17 residues. This CDR3 reads CASTSQEGQAFNQPQHF. DNA for the CDR3: TGTGCCAGCACCTCCCAGGAGGGACAGGCCTTCAATCAGCCCCAGCATTTT.

V usage is TRBV4-1 and J usage is TRBJ1-2; 7 nucleotides align to TRBD1. Germline trimming cut 3 bases from V and 0 bases from J; bases unmatched to any gene: 7. From germline, CDR1 is MGHRA and CDR2 YSYEKL. CDR3 length: 16 residues. CDR3 protein: CASSHGRGQTNYGYTF. CDR3 bases: TGCGCCAGCAGCCATGGTCGGGGACAGACTAACTATGGCTACACCTTC.

DNA for the CDR3: TGTGCCACCAGGAGGGGGATTGGGGCAGATACGCAGTATTTT. Translated: CATRRGIGADTQYF. The J gene is TRBJ2-3, the V gene TRBV27, with D perhaps TRBD1 or TRBD2 (6 bases each). CDR1 is MNHEY, CDR2 SMNVEV, per germline (reference sequence). The V and J ends lost 10 bases and 4 bases respectively, with 18 bases between them. The CDR3 runs 14 residues.

The J gene is TRBJ2-7, the V gene TRBV4-1, with D tentatively TRBD2 (5 bases). In germline, CDR1 is MGHRA, CDR2 YSYEKL. Trimming cost V 0 bases and J 2 bases, with 8 bases left between them. This CDR3 has 14 residues. The CDR3 nucleotides are TGCGCCAGCAGCCAAGAAACGGGAACCTACGAGCAGTACTTC. It specifies CASSQETGTYEQYF.

V is TRBV5-8 and J is TRBJ1-5; D uncertain. V was shortened by 6 bases and J by 4 bases, with 11 bases between the two germline ends. The germline V gene has CDR1 SGHTS and CDR2 YDEGEE. This CDR3 is 13 amino acids long. This CDR3 is CASTRRRNQPQHF. CDR3 in DNA: TGTGCCAGCACCCGACGGAGAAATCAGCCCCAGCATTTT.

This clone was detected only a few times. This chain links TRBV6-6 with TRBJ1-4; TRBD1 aligns across 7 bases. This CDR3 region has 16 residues. Trimming at V came to 2 bases and at J to 4 bases, leaving 7 bases not matched to a gene. CDR1 and CDR2 from the germline V gene are MNHNY and SVGAGI (reference sequence). Here the CDR3 DNA reads TGTGCCAGCAGTTACGCAAAGGGGGCGGTTAATGAAAAACTGTTTTTT. Translated, it gives CASSYAKGAVNEKLFF.

The chain employs TRBV5-1 and TRBJ1-2; 9 bases fit TRBD1. The CDR3 sequence is 14 residues long. Germline V lookup: CDR1 SGHRS, CDR2 YFSETQ. J lost 4 bases, V lost 4 bases, and 5 bases had no gene match. CDR3 in amino acids: CASSQTTGGYGYTF. The CDR3 DNA sequence: TGCGCCAGCAGCCAAACGACAGGGGGCTATGGCTACACCTTC.

This rearrangement joins TRBV2 to TRBJ1-4; 9 bases fit TRBD1. After removal of 4 bases from V and 8 bases from J, the junction contained 5 bases not matched to a gene. Germline-derived CDR1 and CDR2 are SNHLY and FYNNEI. This CDR3 region has 14 residues. The CDR3 nucleotides are TGTGCCAGCAGTGGGTGGGACAGGGCAGAAAAACTGTTTTTT. Protein product: CASSGWDRAEKLFF.

As regards this clone: A read error may produce the germline difference seen at one junction end. The chain joins TRBV29-1 to TRBJ1-1; 8 bases agree with TRBD1. From germline, CDR1 is SQVTM and CDR2 ANQGSEA. This CDR3 region has 11 residues. The CDR3 is CSFDRGTEAFF. The CDR3 nucleotides read TGCAGCTTTGACAGGGGCACTGAAGCTTTCTTT.

The rearrangement uses TRBV4-1 and TRBJ2-2, with 7 bases fitting TRBD1. Germline lookup yields CDR1 MGHRA and CDR2 YSYEKL. After removal of 2 bases from V and 4 bases from J, the junction contained 4 bases not matched to a gene. CDR3 length: 15 amino acids. CDR3 residues: CASSQSDRVTGELFF. Here the CDR3 DNA reads TGCGCCAGCAGCCAATCTGACAGGGTCACCGGGGAGCTGTTTTTT.

The V and J genes are TRBV27 and TRBJ2-7; perhaps TRBD2 as D (6 bases). Trimming shortened V by 8 bases and J by 6 bases, and 14 bases separated the two germline ends. Germline V gene sequence: CDR1 MNHEY, CDR2 SMNVEV (reference sequence). CDR3 length: 12 residues. Written as DNA, the CDR3 is TGTGCCAGCGCCCCTCAGGGAGGCGAGCAGTACTTC. Protein: CASAPQGGEQYF.

The V call is TRBV9, the J call TRBJ2-3, with D tentatively TRBD1 (5 bases). The CDR3 spans 15 residues. The V end lost 0 bases, the J end lost 2 bases, and 10 bases lay between the germline ends. From germline, CDR1 is SGDLS and CDR2 YYNGEE. The CDR3 reads CASSVGWTNTDTQYF. The CDR3 region has the DNA TGTGCCAGCAGCGTAGGTTGGACAAACACAGATACGCAGTATTTT.

The chain links TRBV30 to TRBJ1-4, with D possibly TRBD1 on 5 matching bases. In germline, CDR1 is GTSNPN, CDR2 SVGIG (reference sequence). V shed 4 bases and J shed 8 bases, with 14 bases lying between them. The CDR3 runs to 13 residues. CDR3 region: CAWTGRGGEKLFF. Here the CDR3 DNA reads TGTGCCTGGACCGGAAGGGGAGGAGAAAAACTGTTTTTT.

The CDR3 is CASSPRGPLTDTQYF. CDR3 coding DNA: TGTGCCAGCTCACCGAGGGGGCCTCTCACAGATACGCAGTATTTT. The J gene is TRBJ2-3, the V gene TRBV18, with TRBD1 matching over 7 bases. After removal of 3 bases from V and 2 bases from J, the junction contained 5 bases not matched to a gene. The CDR3 runs 15 residues. CDR1 is KGHSH and CDR2 is LQKENI in the germline V gene.

This rearrangement joins TRBV7-8 to TRBJ1-1; unclear D gene. Germline CDR1 is SGHVS and CDR2 is FQNEAQ. V was shortened by 1 base and J by 6 bases, with 9 bases between the two germline ends. The length of the CDR3 is 13 residues. The CDR3 loop is CASSLGAGAEAFF. The CDR3 DNA sequence: TGTGCCAGCAGCTTAGGGGCCGGGGCTGAAGCTTTCTTT.